This T cell receptor beta chain was captured in a study of tumor and adjacent non-tumor tissue in lung cancer. TCRbeta libraries were built with three rounds of nested PCR, modified from ARM-PCR. TCRdb independently ran MiXCR on the multiplex PCR reads; one entry per CDR3 protein. The table lists under 150,000 distinct CDR3 sequences, 66% of them singletons, with 18% in the top ten. The ends were cut back, 1 base at V and 0 bases at J, with 10 bases in the middle. This CDR3 has 16 amino acids. The V gene's germline CDR1 is LGHNA and CDR2 YNFKEQ. The template was RNA from unsorted bulk tissue. The chain links TRBV4-2 to TRBJ2-1; D remains ambiguous. The sequence was obtained from a man aged 60-69 years with small cell lung cancer. Sequencing used lung tumor tissue. CDR3 bases: TGTGCCAGCAGCCAAGTGTTATCGAGCTCCTACAATGAGCAGTTCTTC. It yields the protein CASSQVLSSSYNEQFF.